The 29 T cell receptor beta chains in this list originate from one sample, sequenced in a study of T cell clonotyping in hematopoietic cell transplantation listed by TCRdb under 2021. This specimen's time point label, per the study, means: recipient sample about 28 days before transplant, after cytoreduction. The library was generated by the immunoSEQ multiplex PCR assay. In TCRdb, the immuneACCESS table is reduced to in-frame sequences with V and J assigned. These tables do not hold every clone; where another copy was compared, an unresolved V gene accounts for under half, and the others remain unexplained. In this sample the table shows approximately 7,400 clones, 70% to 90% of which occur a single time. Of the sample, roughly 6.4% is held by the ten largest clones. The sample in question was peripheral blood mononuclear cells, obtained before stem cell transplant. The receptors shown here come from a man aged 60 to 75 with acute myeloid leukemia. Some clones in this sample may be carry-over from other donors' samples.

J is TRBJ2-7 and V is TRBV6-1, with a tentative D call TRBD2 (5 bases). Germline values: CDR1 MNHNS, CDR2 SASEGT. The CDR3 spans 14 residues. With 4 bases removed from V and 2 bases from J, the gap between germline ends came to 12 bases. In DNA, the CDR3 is TGTGCCAGCAGTGGAGAGGGTCCTACCTACGAGCAGTACTTC. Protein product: CASSGEGPTYEQYF.

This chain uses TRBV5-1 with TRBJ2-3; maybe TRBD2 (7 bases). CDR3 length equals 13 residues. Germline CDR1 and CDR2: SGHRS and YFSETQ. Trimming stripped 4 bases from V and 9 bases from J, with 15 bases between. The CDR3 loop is CASSPGGGRTQYF. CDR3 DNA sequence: TGCGCCAGCAGCCCTGGGGGGGGGCGGACGCAGTATTTT.

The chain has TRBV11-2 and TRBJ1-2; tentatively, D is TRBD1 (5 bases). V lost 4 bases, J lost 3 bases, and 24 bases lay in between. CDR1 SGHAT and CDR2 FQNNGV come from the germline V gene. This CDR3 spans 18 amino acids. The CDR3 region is CASSSTGTGTYCYYGYTF. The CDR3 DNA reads TGTGCCAGCAGCTCGACGGGAACAGGTACGTACTGTTACTATGGCTACACCTTC.

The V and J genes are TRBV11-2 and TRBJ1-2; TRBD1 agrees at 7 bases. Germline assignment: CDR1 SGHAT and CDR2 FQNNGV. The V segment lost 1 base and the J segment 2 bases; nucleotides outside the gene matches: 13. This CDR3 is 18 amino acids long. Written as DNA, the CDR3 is TGTGCCAGCAGCTTAGGAGGCTGGGAAGGACAGGAAAACTATGGCTACACCTTC. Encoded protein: CASSLGGWEGQENYGYTF.

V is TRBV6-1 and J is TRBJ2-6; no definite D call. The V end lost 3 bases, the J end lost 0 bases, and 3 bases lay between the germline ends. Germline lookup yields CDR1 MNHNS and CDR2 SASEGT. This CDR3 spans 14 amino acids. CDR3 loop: CASSEHSGANVLTF. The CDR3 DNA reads TGTGCCAGCAGTGAGCACTCTGGGGCCAACGTCCTGACTTTC.

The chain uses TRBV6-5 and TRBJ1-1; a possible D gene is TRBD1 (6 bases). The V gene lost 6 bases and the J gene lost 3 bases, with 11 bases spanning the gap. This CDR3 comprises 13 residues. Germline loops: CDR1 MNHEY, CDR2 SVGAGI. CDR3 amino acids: CASRQGPHTEAFF. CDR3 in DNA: TGTGCCAGCAGACAGGGTCCCCACACTGAAGCTTTCTTT.

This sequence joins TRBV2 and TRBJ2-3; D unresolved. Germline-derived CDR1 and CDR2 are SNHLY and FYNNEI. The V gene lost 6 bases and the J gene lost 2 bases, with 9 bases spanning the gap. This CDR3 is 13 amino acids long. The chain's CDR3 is CASREDPTDTQYF. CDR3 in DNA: TGTGCCAGCAGAGAGGACCCCACAGATACGCAGTATTTT.

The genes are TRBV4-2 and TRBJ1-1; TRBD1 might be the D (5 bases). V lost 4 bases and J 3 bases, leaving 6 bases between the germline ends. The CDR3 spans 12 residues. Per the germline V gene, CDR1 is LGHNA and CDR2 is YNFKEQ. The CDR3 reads CASSLGDTEAFF. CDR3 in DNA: TGTGCCAGCAGCCTGGGGGACACTGAAGCTTTCTTT.

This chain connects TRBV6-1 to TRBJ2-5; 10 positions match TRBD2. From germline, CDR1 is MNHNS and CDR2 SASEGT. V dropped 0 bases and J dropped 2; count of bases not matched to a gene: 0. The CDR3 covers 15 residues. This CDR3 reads CASSEASGGQETQYF. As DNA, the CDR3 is TGTGCCAGCAGTGAAGCTAGCGGGGGGCAAGAGACCCAGTACTTC.

CDR3 amino acids: CASSLVQANTGELFF. CDR3 DNA: TGCGCCAGCAGCTTGGTTCAGGCGAACACCGGGGAGCTGTTTTTT. The chain uses TRBV5-1 and TRBJ2-2; the D is unclear. The CDR3 is 15 residues long. Germline lookup yields CDR1 SGHRS and CDR2 YFSETQ. The V end was cut by 0 bases, the J end by 0 bases, with 6 bases between.

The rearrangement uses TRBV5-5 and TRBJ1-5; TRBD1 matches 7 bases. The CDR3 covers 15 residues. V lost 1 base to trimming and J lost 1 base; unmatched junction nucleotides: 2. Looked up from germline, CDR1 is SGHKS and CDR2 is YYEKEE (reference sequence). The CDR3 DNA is TGTGCCAGCAGCTTGAAAGGGGGCAGCAATCAGCCCCAGCATTTT. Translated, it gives CASSLKGGSNQPQHF. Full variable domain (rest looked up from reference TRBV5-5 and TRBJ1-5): DAGVTQSPTHLIKTRGQQVTLRCSPISGHKSVSWYQQVLGQGPQFIFQYYEKEERGRGNFPDRFSARQFPNYSSELNVNALLLGDSALYLCASSLKGGSNQPQHFGDGTRLSIL.

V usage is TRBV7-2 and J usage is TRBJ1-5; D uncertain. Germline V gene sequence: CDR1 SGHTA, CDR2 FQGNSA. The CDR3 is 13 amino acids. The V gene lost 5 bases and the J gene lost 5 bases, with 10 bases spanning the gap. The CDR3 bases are TGTGCCAGCAGCGAGAATGGAGATCAGCCCCAGCATTTT. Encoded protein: CASSENGDQPQHF.

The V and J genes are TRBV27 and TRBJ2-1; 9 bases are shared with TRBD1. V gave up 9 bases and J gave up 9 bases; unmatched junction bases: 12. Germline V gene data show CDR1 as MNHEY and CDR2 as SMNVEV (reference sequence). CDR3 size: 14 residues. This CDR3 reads CASSGTGIKGEQFF. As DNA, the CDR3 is TGTGCCAGTTCCGGGACAGGGATTAAGGGTGAGCAGTTCTTC.

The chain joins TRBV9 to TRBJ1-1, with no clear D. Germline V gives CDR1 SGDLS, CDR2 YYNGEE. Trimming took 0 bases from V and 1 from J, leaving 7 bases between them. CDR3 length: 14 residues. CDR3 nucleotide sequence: TGTGCCAGCAGCGTAGTACAGCAGAACACTGAAGCTTTCTTT. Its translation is CASSVVQQNTEAFF.

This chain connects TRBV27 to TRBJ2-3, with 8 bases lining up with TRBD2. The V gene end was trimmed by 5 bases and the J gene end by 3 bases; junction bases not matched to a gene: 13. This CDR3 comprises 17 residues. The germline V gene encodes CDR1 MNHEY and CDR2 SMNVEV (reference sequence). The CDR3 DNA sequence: TGTGCCAGCAGTAGAACCATAGCGGGGCGACCAACAGATACGCAGTATTTT. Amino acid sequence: CASSRTIAGRPTDTQYF.

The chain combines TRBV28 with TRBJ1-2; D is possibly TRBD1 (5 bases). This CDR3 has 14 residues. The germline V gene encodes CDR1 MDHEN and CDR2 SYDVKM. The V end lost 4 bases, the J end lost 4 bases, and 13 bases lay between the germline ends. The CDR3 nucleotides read TGTGCCAGCAGTTCTCAGGGCGAGACCTATGGCTACACCTTC. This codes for CASSSQGETYGYTF.

The CDR3 sequence: CASSTPVGVGFSEAFF. CDR3 DNA: TGTGCCAGCAGCACCCCCGTAGGGGTGGGGTTTTCTGAAGCTTTCTTT. V is TRBV11-2 and J is TRBJ1-1; maybe TRBD1 (5 bases). The germline V gene has CDR1 SGHAT and CDR2 FQNNGV. The length of the CDR3 is 16 residues. Trimming removed 5 bases at V and 6 bases at J, with 22 bases between.

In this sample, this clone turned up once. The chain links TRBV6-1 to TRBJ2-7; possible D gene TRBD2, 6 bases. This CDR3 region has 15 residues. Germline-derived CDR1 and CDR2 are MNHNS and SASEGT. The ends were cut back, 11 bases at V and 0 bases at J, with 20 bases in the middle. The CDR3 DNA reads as TGTGCCTCAGCAAGAGGAGTGGGGGGCTCCTACGAGCAGTACTTC. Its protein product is CASARGVGGSYEQYF.

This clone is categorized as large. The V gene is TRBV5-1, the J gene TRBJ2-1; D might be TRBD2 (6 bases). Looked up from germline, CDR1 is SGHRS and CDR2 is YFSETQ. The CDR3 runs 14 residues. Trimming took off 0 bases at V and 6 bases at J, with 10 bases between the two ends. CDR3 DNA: TGCGCCAGCAGCTTGGGGCGGGGCCCCAATGAGCAGTTCTTC. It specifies CASSLGRGPNEQFF.

CDR3 amino acids: CASSAQQGFEQYF. CDR3 in DNA: TGTGCCAGTAGTGCACAACAGGGGTTCGAGCAGTACTTC. This sequence joins TRBV19 and TRBJ2-7; 7 bases match TRBD1. V trimming: 5 bases; J trimming: 6 bases; junction bases outside the gene matches: 7. The CDR3 spans 13 residues. The V gene's germline CDR1 is LNHDA and CDR2 SQIVND (reference sequence).

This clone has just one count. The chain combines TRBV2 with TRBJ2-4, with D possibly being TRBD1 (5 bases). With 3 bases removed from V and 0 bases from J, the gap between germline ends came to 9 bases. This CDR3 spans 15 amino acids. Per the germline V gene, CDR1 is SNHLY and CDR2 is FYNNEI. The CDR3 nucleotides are TGTGCCAGCAGTGAGACAGCTCTAGCCAAAAACATTCAGTACTTC. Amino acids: CASSETALAKNIQYF.

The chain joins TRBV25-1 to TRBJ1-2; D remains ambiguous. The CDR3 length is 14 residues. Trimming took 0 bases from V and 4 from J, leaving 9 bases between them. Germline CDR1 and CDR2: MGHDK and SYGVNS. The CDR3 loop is CASSEYASPYGYTF. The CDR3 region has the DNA TGTGCCAGCAGTGAATACGCCAGCCCCTATGGCTACACCTTC.

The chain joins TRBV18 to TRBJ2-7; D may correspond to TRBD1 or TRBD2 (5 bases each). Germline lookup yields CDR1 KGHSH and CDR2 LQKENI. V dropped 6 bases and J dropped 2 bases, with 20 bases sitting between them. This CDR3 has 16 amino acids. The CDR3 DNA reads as TGTGCCAGCTCGTTCACCGGGACGCAACCCGCCTACGAGCAGTACTTC. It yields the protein CASSFTGTQPAYEQYF.

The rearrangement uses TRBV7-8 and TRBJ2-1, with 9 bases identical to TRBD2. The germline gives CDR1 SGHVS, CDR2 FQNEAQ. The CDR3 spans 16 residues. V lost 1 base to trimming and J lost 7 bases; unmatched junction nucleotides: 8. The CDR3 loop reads CASSLGRPSGENEQFF. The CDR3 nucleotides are TGTGCCAGCAGCTTAGGAAGGCCTAGCGGGGAAAATGAGCAGTTCTTC.

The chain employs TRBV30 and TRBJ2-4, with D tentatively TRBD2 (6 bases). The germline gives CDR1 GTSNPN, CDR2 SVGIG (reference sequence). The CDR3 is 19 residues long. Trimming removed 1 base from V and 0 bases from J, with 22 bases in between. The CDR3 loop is CAWSAGLSEGWLAKNIQYF. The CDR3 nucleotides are TGTGCCTGGAGTGCGGGACTCTCCGAGGGGTGGTTAGCCAAAAACATTCAGTACTTC.

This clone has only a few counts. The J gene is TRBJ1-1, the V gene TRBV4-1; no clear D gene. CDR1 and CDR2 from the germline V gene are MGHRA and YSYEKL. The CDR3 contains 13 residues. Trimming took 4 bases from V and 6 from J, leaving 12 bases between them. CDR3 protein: CASSLDGVSEAFF. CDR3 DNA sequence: TGCGCCAGCAGCCTGGACGGGGTCTCTGAAGCTTTCTTT.

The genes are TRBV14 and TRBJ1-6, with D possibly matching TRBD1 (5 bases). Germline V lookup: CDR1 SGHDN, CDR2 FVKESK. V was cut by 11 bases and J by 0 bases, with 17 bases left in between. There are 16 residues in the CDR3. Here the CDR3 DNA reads TGTGCCGCTACAGGAGGTACGAGCTCCTATAATTCACCCCTCCACTTT. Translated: CAATGGTSSYNSPLHF.

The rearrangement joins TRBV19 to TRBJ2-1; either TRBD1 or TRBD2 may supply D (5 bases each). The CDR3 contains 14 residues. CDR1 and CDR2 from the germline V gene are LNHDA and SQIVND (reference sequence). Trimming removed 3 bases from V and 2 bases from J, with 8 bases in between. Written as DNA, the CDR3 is TGTGCCAGTAGTATTGGGGACCCCTACAATGAGCAGTTCTTC. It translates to CASSIGDPYNEQFF.

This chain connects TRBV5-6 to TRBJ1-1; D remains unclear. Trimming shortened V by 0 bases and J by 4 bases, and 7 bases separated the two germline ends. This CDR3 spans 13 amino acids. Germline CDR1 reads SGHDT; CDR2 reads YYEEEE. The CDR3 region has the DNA TGTGCCAGCAGCTTGGGGTCTAGCACTGAAGCTTTCTTT. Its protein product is CASSLGSSTEAFF.